This T cell receptor (beta chain) comes out of a study of T-cell memory formation after mild COVID-19. Study-wide findings and caveats: Certain responding clones were present in pre-infection memory, suggesting participation of cross-reactive memory. CD4/CD8 balance held among clones contracting day 15 to 85, and later expanders leaned CD4+.

A single record per CDR3 protein comes from TCRdb applying MiXCR to the 5' RACE reads. Here the sample spans about 290,000 distinct CDR3 sequences, more than 15% being singletons. Comment on this clonotype: The antigen remains unidentified.

V lost 4 bases, J lost 2 bases, and 11 bases lay in between. The CDR3 spans 14 residues. The V gene's germline CDR1 is SGHRS and CDR2 YFSETQ. The sequence derives from a man in his late teens or twenties who had mild COVID-19 (a few samples of this study predate the infection). Cell type and time point are not known. The specimen was PBMCs or a T cell subset sorted from them (not recorded which). The chain recombines TRBV5-1 with TRBJ2-3; TRBD1 might be the D (6 bases). CDR3 region: CASSTGHFTDTQYF. Written as DNA, the CDR3 is TGCGCCAGCAGCACGGGACATTTCACAGATACGCAGTATTTT.